These 24 T cell receptor beta chains were sequenced from one sample in a study of blood T cell repertoires in COVID-19. Profiled with immunoSEQ multiplex PCR; TCRdb holds only in-frame clones, not every one. The table has 130,000 to 150,000 clones, roughly 90% seen once. Sequencing input: peripheral blood. These receptors were collected from a man in his sixties or seventies with acute or convalescent COVID-19.

The chain is built from TRBV6-5 and TRBJ2-7; 7 bases map to TRBD1. Germline values: CDR1 MNHEY, CDR2 SVGAGI. Trimming at V came to 5 bases and at J to 6 bases, leaving 7 bases not matched to a gene. CDR3 length: 13 residues. CDR3: CASSTGTVSEQYF. The CDR3 nucleotides are TGTGCCAGCAGTACCGGGACAGTCTCCGAGCAGTACTTC.

The V gene is TRBV2, the J gene TRBJ2-3; the match to TRBD2 covers 7 bases. The ends lost 7 bases at V and 4 bases at J; junction bases unmatched: 14. The length of the CDR3 is 16 residues. CDR1 SNHLY and CDR2 FYNNEI come from the germline V gene. The CDR3 protein is CASTKYGREFADTQYF. As DNA, the CDR3 is TGTGCCAGCACCAAGTATGGGCGGGAGTTTGCAGATACGCAGTATTTT.

The genes are TRBV5-1 and TRBJ1-3, with D possibly TRBD1 on 6 matching bases. The CDR3 runs to 17 residues. Trimming took off 0 bases at V and 5 bases at J, with 18 bases between the two ends. Germline V gives CDR1 SGHRS, CDR2 YFSETQ. In DNA, the CDR3 is TGCGCCAGCAGCTTGGCTTGGGGGACACAGAGAAGAAACACCATATATTTT. Protein product: CASSLAWGTQRRNTIYF.

This clone was counted only a few times. The rearrangement joins TRBV28 to TRBJ1-6, with D perhaps TRBD1 (5 bases). Trimming cost V 6 bases and J 10 bases, with 16 bases left between them. The CDR3 extends over 14 amino acids. The germline V gene has CDR1 MDHEN and CDR2 SYDVKM. CDR3 nucleotides: TGTGCCAGCAGACCAACAGGAGGGATATCACCCCTCCACTTT. Encoded protein: CASRPTGGISPLHF.

The chain joins TRBV10-1 to TRBJ1-2, with D possibly TRBD1 on 6 matching bases. CDR3 length: 15 amino acids. The germline gives CDR1 WNHNN, CDR2 SYGVQD (reference sequence). V was pared by 5 bases and J by 4 bases, with 17 bases between. The CDR3 is CASSPDRIPTYGYTF. The CDR3 DNA is TGCGCCAGCAGTCCGGACAGAATACCTACCTATGGCTACACCTTC.

The chain recombines TRBV5-4 with TRBJ1-3; D is perhaps TRBD1 (6 bases). Looked up from germline, CDR1 is SGHNT and CDR2 is YYREEE (reference sequence). Trimming shortened V by 4 bases and J by 2 bases, and 16 bases separated the two germline ends. This CDR3 is 16 amino acids long. The CDR3: CASSGSGGITGNTIYF. The CDR3 DNA reads as TGTGCCAGCAGCGGCTCGGGGGGCATCACTGGAAACACCATATATTTT.

As for this clone: Sequence at one end of the junction differs from germline and may be a read error. The chain links TRBV10-1 to TRBJ1-1; TRBD1 is a possible D gene (5 bases). There are 12 residues in the CDR3. CDR1 and CDR2 (germline): WNHNN, SYGVQD (reference sequence). CDR3 protein: CASRDRNTEAFF. The CDR3 DNA follows: TGCGCCAGCCGTGACAGGAACACTGAAGCTTTCTTT.

V and J are TRBV7-9 and TRBJ1-1; 7 bases line up with TRBD1. In germline, CDR1 is SEHNR, CDR2 FQNEAQ (reference sequence). This CDR3 has 12 residues. The V segment lost 7 bases and the J segment 7 bases; nucleotides outside the gene matches: 6. The CDR3: CASNLTGIEAFF. The CDR3 bases are TGTGCCAGCAACCTGACAGGGATTGAAGCTTTCTTT.

In its sample, this clone was seen once. The genes are TRBV28 and TRBJ2-5; tentative D call: TRBD1 (5 bases). CDR3 length equals 15 residues. The germline V gene encodes CDR1 MDHEN and CDR2 SYDVKM. V lost 2 bases, J lost 2 bases, and 12 bases lay in between. CDR3 amino acids: CASSLIGEMQETQYF. The CDR3 region has the DNA TGTGCCAGCAGTTTAATAGGGGAAATGCAAGAGACCCAGTACTTC.

The chain links TRBV5-1 to TRBJ2-5; 8 nucleotides align to TRBD2. Per germline, CDR1 SGHRS and CDR2 YFSETQ. CDR3 length equals 20 residues. Losses at the gene ends were 5 bases for V and 4 bases for J; bases not matched to a gene: 25. The CDR3: CASSFRAGGLRSGLRETQYF. The CDR3 region has the DNA TGCGCCAGCAGTTTCCGGGCGGGGGGCCTCCGGTCAGGATTGAGAGAGACCCAGTACTTC.

The chain links TRBV7-7 to TRBJ2-3; TRBD2 aligns across 10 bases. V trimming: 5 bases; J trimming: 6 bases; junction bases outside the gene matches: 8. Germline V gives CDR1 SSHAT, CDR2 FNYEAQ (reference sequence). The CDR3 has 15 amino acids. The CDR3: CASSVGLAESDTQYF. CDR3 DNA: TGTGCCAGCAGCGTCGGACTAGCGGAGTCGGATACGCAGTATTTT. Together with reference TRBV7-7 and TRBJ2-3, the CDR3 gives the full variable domain: GAGVSQSPRYKVTKRGQDVTLRCDPISSHATLYWYQQALGQGPEFLTYFNYEAQPDKSGLPSDRFSAERPEGSISTLTIQRTEQRDSAMYRCASSVGLAESDTQYFGPGTRLTVL.

V gene TRBV7-9 combines with J gene TRBJ2-5; TRBD2 is a possible D gene (6 bases). Germline V gene lookup returns CDR1 SEHNR and CDR2 FQNEAQ (reference sequence). This CDR3 is 13 amino acids long. V gave up 3 bases and J gave up 7 bases, with 12 bases separating them. The DNA for the CDR3 is TGTGCCAGCAGCTTGGACCTCGGGGGGACCCAGTACTTC. Its protein is CASSLDLGGTQYF.

The V gene is TRBV6-4, the J gene TRBJ1-1; TRBD1 might be the D (6 bases). The CDR3 is 15 residues long. V lost 3 bases, J lost 3 bases, and 14 bases lay in between. The germline V gene encodes CDR1 MRHNA and CDR2 SNTAGT. CDR3 loop: CASSEGPNRDTEAFF. The CDR3 nucleotides read TGTGCCAGCAGTGAGGGTCCAAACAGGGACACTGAAGCTTTCTTT.

J is TRBJ1-1 and V is TRBV5-1; D perhaps matches TRBD1 (5 bases). Germline CDR1 reads SGHRS; CDR2 reads YFSETQ. V lost 0 bases and J lost 5, with 23 bases in between. The CDR3 runs to 18 residues. The CDR3 loop is CASSLALEGRKSGTEAFF. In DNA form, the CDR3 reads TGCGCCAGCAGCTTGGCCTTGGAGGGGAGGAAGTCGGGGACTGAAGCTTTCTTT. The entire variable domain, with the rest obtained from reference TRBV5-1 and TRBJ1-1, is as follows: KAGVTQTPRYLIKTRGQQVTLSCSPISGHRSVSWYQQTPGQGLQFLFEYFSETQRNKGNFPGRFSGRQFSNSRSEMNVSTLELGDSALYLCASSLALEGRKSGTEAFFGQGTRLTVV.

The J gene is TRBJ1-2, the V gene TRBV28; TRBD1 aligns across 11 bases. The germline gives CDR1 MDHEN, CDR2 SYDVKM. The CDR3 runs to 19 residues. The V and J ends lost 4 bases and 3 bases, in that order; junction bases with no gene match: 16. This CDR3 reads CASSSPPGQGVTSYYGYTF. The CDR3 bases are TGTGCCAGCAGTTCTCCCCCGGGACAGGGGGTAACATCCTACTATGGCTACACCTTC.

The chain couples TRBV5-5 to TRBJ1-1, with 8 bases aligning to TRBD1. Per the germline V gene, CDR1 is SGHKS and CDR2 is YYEKEE (reference sequence). CDR3 size: 15 residues. With V trimmed by 2 bases and J by 2 bases, 5 bases remained unmatched. CDR3 DNA: TGTGCCAGCAGCTTTACCGGACAGGGAAACACTGAAGCTTTCTTT. It yields the protein CASSFTGQGNTEAFF.

This chain uses TRBV5-1 with TRBJ1-3; D is perhaps TRBD1 (6 bases). The CDR3 loop spans 14 amino acids. The germline V gene encodes CDR1 SGHRS and CDR2 YFSETQ. V lost 4 bases, J lost 1 base, and 9 bases lay in between. The CDR3 DNA reads TGCGCCAGCAGCCCACAGGGTTCTGGAAACACCATATATTTT. It translates to CASSPQGSGNTIYF.

This chain uses TRBV12-3 or TRBV12-4 with TRBJ1-2, with D possibly TRBD1 on 5 matching bases. The CDR3 contains 13 residues. V shed 1 base and J shed 7 bases, with 10 bases lying between them. The CDR3 reads CASSLVGQVGYTF. CDR3 nucleotides: TGTGCCAGCAGTTTAGTGGGGCAGGTTGGCTACACCTTC.

The chain is built from TRBV4-1 and TRBJ1-2; D call uncertain. The CDR3 loop spans 14 amino acids. Trimming shortened V by 3 bases and J by 8 bases, and 16 bases separated the two germline ends. Germline CDR1 and CDR2: MGHRA and YSYEKL. The CDR3 nucleotides read TGCGCCAGCAGCCAGACACCCACAGTCGGAGGCTACACCTTC. Its protein is CASSQTPTVGGYTF.

J is TRBJ2-1 and V is TRBV5-6, with D perhaps TRBD2 (5 bases). This CDR3 contains 14 residues. The germline V gene has CDR1 SGHDT and CDR2 YYEEEE. V lost 3 bases and J lost 5, with 12 bases in between. Here the CDR3 reads CASSSLDLHNEQFF. CDR3 nucleotide sequence: TGTGCCAGCAGCTCCCTGGACTTACACAATGAGCAGTTCTTC.

This rearrangement joins TRBV5-1 to TRBJ2-5, with a weak D call TRBD1 (6 bases). Trimming pared 0 bases from V and 3 bases from J, leaving 6 bases between. CDR1 and CDR2 (germline): SGHRS, YFSETQ. This CDR3 comprises 13 residues. CDR3 region: CASSLEGEETQYF. The CDR3 DNA sequence: TGCGCCAGCAGCTTGGAGGGGGAAGAGACCCAGTACTTC.

This clone turned up a few times. This sequence joins TRBV12-3 or TRBV12-4 and TRBJ1-2; D possibly corresponds to TRBD1 (5 bases). Trimming pared 1 base from V and 13 bases from J, leaving 16 bases between. The CDR3 has 13 residues. CDR3 loop: CASSLGVTAGPTF. The CDR3 nucleotides read TGTGCCAGCAGTTTAGGGGTTACGGCAGGGCCCACCTTC.

The gene calls are TRBV14 and TRBJ2-7, with 14 bases identical to TRBD2. CDR1 and CDR2 (germline): SGHDN, FVKESK. The V and J ends lost 5 bases and 4 bases, in that order; junction bases with no gene match: 4. This CDR3 is 15 amino acids long. Here the CDR3 DNA reads TGTGCCAGCAGCTTTCGACTAGCGGGAGGGTACGAGCAGTACTTC. As protein: CASSFRLAGGYEQYF.

The chain has TRBV19 and TRBJ1-5; 10 bases agree with TRBD1. From germline, CDR1 is LNHDA and CDR2 SQIVND (reference sequence). V lost 7 bases and J lost 6; bases outside the gene matches: 6. This CDR3 is built from 14 residues. The CDR3 here is CASMDRGYGQPQHF. The CDR3 DNA reads as TGTGCCAGTATGGACAGGGGGTATGGTCAGCCCCAGCATTTT.